The 20 T cell receptor beta chains below all came from one sample that was sequenced in a study of T cell responses to AZD1222 COVID-19 vaccine. The data were produced by immunoSEQ multiplex PCR, yet TCRdb's version contains in-frame clones alone and is incomplete. This repertoire shows 75,000 to 100,000 clones, 88% found once; its top ten account for 5.8%. The sample here was peripheral blood, taken on day 0 of AZD1222 vaccination. Receptors originate from an adult in good health.

The V and J genes are TRBV7-2 and TRBJ2-7; 7 positions agree with TRBD1. V dropped 2 bases and J dropped 4; count of bases not matched to a gene: 5. CDR3 length equals 14 residues. Per the germline V gene, CDR1 is SGHTA and CDR2 is FQGNSA. CDR3 loop: CASSLMQGEYEQYF. The CDR3 DNA reads as TGTGCCAGCAGCTTAATGCAGGGGGAATACGAGCAGTACTTC.

V usage is TRBV24-1 and J usage is TRBJ1-3; D gene ambiguous. Germline V lookup: CDR1 KGHDR, CDR2 SFDVKD. The germline V and J ends were trimmed by 3 bases and 0 bases, with 11 bases remaining between them. The CDR3 runs to 16 residues. The CDR3 DNA sequence: TGTGCCACCAGTGATCCCCTGTCTAGCTCTGGAAACACCATATATTTT. Encoded protein: CATSDPLSSSGNTIYF.

This sequence joins TRBV7-8 and TRBJ2-2, with 9 bases identical to TRBD2. This CDR3 has 16 amino acids. J lost 7 bases, V lost 1 base, and 7 bases had no gene match. CDR1 and CDR2 from the germline V gene are SGHVS and FQNEAQ. The CDR3 loop is CASSLGSSGTGGELFF. CDR3 nucleotides: TGTGCCAGCAGCTTAGGGTCTAGCGGGACCGGCGGGGAGCTGTTTTTT.

This clone was counted once. The chain couples TRBV6-6 to TRBJ2-3; TRBD2 might be the D (5 bases). Trimming removed 3 bases at V and 2 bases at J, with 12 bases between. This CDR3 contains 15 residues. Germline loops: CDR1 MNHNY, CDR2 SVGAGI (reference sequence). The CDR3 DNA sequence: TGTGCCAGCAGTTATCCTAAGGGAGACACAGATACGCAGTATTTT. This sequence encodes CASSYPKGDTDTQYF.

There are a few counts of this clone. This chain links TRBV3-1 (or the pseudogene TRBV3-2) with TRBJ1-3; no definite D call. The CDR3 consists of 13 residues. Trimming left V 1 base short and J 8 bases short, with 9 bases between. Germline V gene sequence: CDR1 LGHDT, CDR2 YNNKEL (reference sequence). Here the CDR3 DNA reads TGTGCCAGCAGCCAAGGACGGAGGGACACCATATATTTT. It yields the protein CASSQGRRDTIYF.

The chain has TRBV19 and TRBJ1-6; D possibly corresponds to TRBD1 (5 bases). This CDR3 has 14 amino acids. Trimming left V 7 bases short and J 10 bases short, with 17 bases between. CDR1 is LNHDA and CDR2 is SQIVND in the germline V gene (reference sequence). CDR3 protein: CASTFSSGDSPLHF. DNA for the CDR3: TGTGCCAGTACTTTTAGCTCGGGGGACTCACCCCTCCACTTT. The full variable domain, completed using reference TRBV19 and TRBJ1-6, is DGGITQSPKYLFRKEGQNVTLSCEQNLNHDAMYWYRQDPGQGLRLIYYSQIVNDFQKGDIAEGYSVSREKKESFPLTVTSAQKNPTAFYLCASTFSSGDSPLHFGNGTRLTVT.

The V call is TRBV12-5, the J call TRBJ1-1; weak D call: TRBD1 (5 bases). Deletions cut 3 bases from V and 4 bases from J, with 18 bases between. This CDR3 has 16 residues. CDR1 LGHNT and CDR2 FRNRAP come from the germline V gene. CDR3 amino acids: CASGFPPDVGTTEAFF. As DNA, the CDR3 is TGTGCTAGTGGTTTCCCCCCGGACGTGGGGACCACTGAAGCTTTCTTT.

The gene calls are TRBV28 and TRBJ2-1; D is unresolved. Deletions cut 4 bases from V and 8 bases from J, with 18 bases between. Germline values: CDR1 MDHEN, CDR2 SYDVKM. The CDR3 runs 15 residues. CDR3 sequence reads: CASSSFWWPSDEQFF. The CDR3 DNA sequence: TGTGCCAGCAGTTCTTTCTGGTGGCCCAGCGATGAGCAGTTCTTC. Based on the CDR3 plus reference TRBV28 and TRBJ2-1, the full variable domain is DVKVTQSSRYLVKRTGEKVFLECVQDMDHENMFWYRQDPGLGLRLIYFSYDVKMKEKGDIPEGYSVSREKKERFSLILESASTNQTSMYLCASSSFWWPSDEQFFGPGTRLTVL.

V gene TRBV27 combines with J gene TRBJ2-1, with 7 bases that match TRBD2. The CDR3 totals 15 residues. Trimming took 5 bases from V and 5 from J; bases not matched to a gene: 9. Germline V gene data show CDR1 as MNHEY and CDR2 as SMNVEV (reference sequence). The CDR3 loop is CASSLTSVLHNEQFF. In nucleotides, the CDR3 is TGTGCCAGCAGTCTAACTAGCGTCCTCCACAATGAGCAGTTCTTC.

The gene calls are TRBV28 and TRBJ2-7; D possibly corresponds to TRBD1 (6 bases). Per the germline V gene, CDR1 is MDHEN and CDR2 is SYDVKM. This CDR3 has 15 residues. V was clipped by 6 bases and J by 0 bases, with 15 bases between them. The CDR3 loop reads CASSLGQSFSYEQYF. In DNA form, the CDR3 reads TGTGCCAGCAGCTTAGGACAGTCCTTCTCCTACGAGCAGTACTTC.

This clone was counted once. The chain has TRBV19 and TRBJ2-1, with D unclear. CDR3 length: 13 residues. CDR1 and CDR2 (germline): LNHDA, SQIVND (reference sequence). The V and J ends lost 5 bases and 0 bases respectively, with 5 bases between them. This CDR3 reads CASSLGSYNEQFF. In DNA, the CDR3 is TGTGCCAGTAGTCTTGGCTCCTACAATGAGCAGTTCTTC.

The chain has TRBV21-1 and TRBJ2-1. TRBV21-1 is listed as a pseudogene. The CDR3 totals 15 residues. CDR3 sequence: CARGLGGKSYNEQFF. The CDR3 DNA reads as TGTGCCAGGGGCTTAGGCGGTAAGTCCTACAATGAGCAGTTCTTC.

The chain couples TRBV6-2 or TRBV6-3 to TRBJ2-7, with 13 bases fitting TRBD2. The CDR3 is made up of 17 amino acids. V dropped 6 bases and J dropped 0; count of bases not matched to a gene: 8. Germline V gene data show CDR1 as MNHEY and CDR2 as SVGEGT. The CDR3 DNA reads TGTGCCAGCAGCAGGGGGACTAGCGGGATACCCTCCTACGAGCAGTACTTC. This translates into CASSRGTSGIPSYEQYF.

The rearrangement joins TRBV7-3 to TRBJ2-7, with 7 bases aligning to TRBD1. CDR3 length: 16 residues. V lost 5 bases and J lost 6; bases outside the gene matches: 16. Germline loops: CDR1 SGHTA, CDR2 FQGTGA. CDR3 loop: CASSPLNRGQWSEQYF. CDR3 sequence (DNA): TGTGCCAGCAGCCCACTTAACAGGGGACAGTGGTCCGAGCAGTACTTC.

This clone was seen just once. The chain combines TRBV10-3 with TRBJ2-7; D not certain. This CDR3 comprises 14 residues. The V end lost 2 bases, the J end lost 3 bases, and 11 bases lay between the germline ends. Germline V gene sequence: CDR1 ENHRY, CDR2 SYGVKD. This chain's CDR3 is CAISERALDYEQYF. The CDR3 DNA sequence: TGTGCCATCAGTGAGCGGGCCTTGGACTACGAGCAGTACTTC.

V and J are TRBV19 and TRBJ1-5, with D perhaps matching TRBD1 (5 bases). The CDR3 has 15 amino acids. V gave up 8 bases and J gave up 2 bases, with 16 bases separating them. Looked up from germline, CDR1 is LNHDA and CDR2 is SQIVND (reference sequence). The CDR3 spells CASGTDSTGNQPQHF. In nucleotides, the CDR3 is TGTGCCAGTGGAACCGACAGTACTGGCAATCAGCCCCAGCATTTT.

The V and J genes are TRBV11-3 and TRBJ2-1; 9 nucleotides line up with TRBD2. This CDR3 has 16 amino acids. CDR1 is SGHNT, CDR2 YENEEA, per germline. Losses at the gene ends were 1 base for V and 9 bases for J; bases not matched to a gene: 10. The DNA of the CDR3 is TGTGCCAGCAGCTTAGGTAGCGGGAGCTTTCAGGGTGAGCAGTTCTTC. This gives the protein CASSLGSGSFQGEQFF. The entire variable domain, with the rest obtained from reference TRBV11-3 and TRBJ2-1, is as follows: EAGVVQSPRYKIIEKKQPVAFWCNPISGHNTLYWYLQNLGQGPELLIRYENEEAVDDSQLPKDRFSAERLKGVDSTLKIQPAELGDSAVYLCASSLGSGSFQGEQFFGPGTRLTVL.

This rearrangement joins TRBV7-3 to TRBJ2-7; 11 bases fit TRBD2. The V and J ends lost 0 bases and 0 bases, in that order; junction bases with no gene match: 10. Germline V gives CDR1 SGHTA, CDR2 FQGTGA. The CDR3 is 19 residues long. DNA for the CDR3: TGTGCCAGCAGCTTAACGGGTCCGCTAGCGGGAGGCACCTCCTACGAGCAGTACTTC. It is translated as CASSLTGPLAGGTSYEQYF.

As DNA, the CDR3 is TGCAGCGCGGGACTAGCGCCCACCGGGGAGCTGTTTTTT. This sequence encodes CSAGLAPTGELFF. V and J are TRBV29-1 and TRBJ2-2, with TRBD2 identical over 10 bases. The CDR3 sequence is 13 residues long. CDR1 SQVTM and CDR2 ANQGSEA come from the germline V gene. V lost 7 bases, J lost 4 bases, and 3 bases stayed unmatched.

The chain combines TRBV12-3 or TRBV12-4 with TRBJ1-5; D may be TRBD1 (6 bases). Trimming removed 1 base from V and 6 bases from J, with 7 bases in between. The CDR3 has 13 residues. The DNA for the CDR3 is TGTGCCAGCAGTTTAGGGGGGCGTCAGCCCCAGCATTTT. As protein: CASSLGGRQPQHF.